These 8 T cell receptor beta chains came from one sample sequenced in a study of beta chain features in type 1 diabetes. Expressed TCRB transcripts were sequenced because the isolated RNA had all been reverse transcribed beforehand. Clones were read by immunoSEQ multiplex PCR, and TCRdb kept only the in-frame ones, dropping some. The top ten clones hold 0.023% of a sample with about 900,000 clones, under 20% of them seen once. Sequenced material: naive CD4+ T cells from blood. Receptor source: a woman aged 18-29 years in good health.

This clone appeared a few times. The J gene is TRBJ2-2, the V gene TRBV10-3; 10 bases line up with TRBD2. Germline V CDR1 and CDR2: ENHRY, SYGVKD. Losses at the gene ends were 11 bases for V and 5 bases for J; bases not matched to a gene: 8. CDR3 length: 14 residues. The CDR3 bases are TGTGCCTCCCAGCGGGAGGGGGGGACCGGGGAGCTGTTTTTT. It specifies CASQREGGTGELFF.

V is TRBV4-3 and J is TRBJ2-7, with 8 bases lining up with TRBD2. V dropped 0 bases and J dropped 4; count of bases not matched to a gene: 8. The CDR3 covers 16 residues. The V gene's germline CDR1 is LGHNA and CDR2 YSLEER. The CDR3 here is CASSQDTAGVRYEQYF. CDR3 DNA: TGCGCCAGCAGCCAAGATACAGCGGGAGTAAGGTACGAGCAGTACTTC.

This clone was seen only a few times. V is TRBV7-9 and J is TRBJ1-1, with TRBD1 identical over 8 bases. Per the germline V gene, CDR1 is SEHNR and CDR2 is FQNEAQ (reference sequence). The ends lost 5 bases at V and 7 bases at J; junction bases unmatched: 9. The CDR3 covers 14 residues. The CDR3 sequence: CASSRRTGSLEAFF. The CDR3 nucleotides read TGTGCCAGCAGCCGACGGACAGGGTCCCTTGAAGCTTTCTTT.

This chain links TRBV28 with TRBJ2-4; D is ambiguous. V lost 8 bases, J lost 3 bases, and 5 bases lay in between. The CDR3 sequence is 11 residues long. Germline-derived CDR1 and CDR2 are MDHEN and SYDVKM. CDR3 DNA: TGTGCCAGCGGGGTCAAAAACATTCAGTACTTC. Its translation is CASGVKNIQYF. Filled out from reference TRBV28 and TRBJ2-4, the complete variable domain reads DVKVTQSSRYLVKRTGEKVFLECVQDMDHENMFWYRQDPGLGLRLIYFSYDVKMKEKGDIPEGYSVSREKKERFSLILESASTNQTSMYLCASGVKNIQYFGAGTRLSVL.

This clone turned up a few times. The J gene is TRBJ2-5, the V gene TRBV28; 9 positions match TRBD1. Germline CDR1 and CDR2: MDHEN and SYDVKM. The CDR3 is 15 residues long. V was clipped by 6 bases and J by 4 bases; unmatched bases: 9. The CDR3 region is CASSSTGTGTETQYF. CDR3 sequence (DNA): TGTGCCAGCAGCTCAACCGGGACAGGGACAGAGACCCAGTACTTC.

This clone was observed a handful of times. V gene TRBV21-1 combines with J gene TRBJ2-7; TRBD1, as called in the table, went unchecked against the DNA. TRBV21-1 is listed as a pseudogene. There are 16 residues in the CDR3. CDR3 sequence: CASSKPGQKYSYEQYF. CDR3 nucleotides: TGTGCCAGCAGCAAACCGGGACAGAAATACTCCTACGAGCAGTACTTC.

The chain couples TRBV6-5 to TRBJ2-1; the D gene is possibly TRBD2 (6 bases). The CDR3 covers 15 residues. Trimming stripped 8 bases from V and 8 bases from J, with 22 bases between. Germline CDR1 and CDR2: MNHEY and SVGAGI. For the CDR3, the DNA is TGTGCCAGCCAGCTTAGCGGATTCGCGGGCCATGAGCAGTTCTTC. As protein: CASQLSGFAGHEQFF.

This clone was counted only a few times. The V and J genes are TRBV6-6 and TRBJ2-7, with 9 bases that match TRBD2. Germline V gene data show CDR1 as MNHNY and CDR2 as SVGAGI (reference sequence). CDR3 size: 15 residues. The V and J ends lost 6 bases and 1 base, in that order; junction bases with no gene match: 7. CDR3 nucleotides: TGTGCCAGCAGCTCCTCCCTAGCGGGGTCCTACGAGCAGTACTTC. Residues: CASSSSLAGSYEQYF.